This TCR beta chain comes out of a study of blood T cell repertoires in COVID-19 (TCRdb year 2020). For the wider study: Samples covering the acute and convalescent phases of COVID-19 were provided by collaborators in the United States, Italy and Spain. The material from the prospective study consisted of cDNA or gDNA derived from T cells, B-cell-depleted T cells, or PBMCs. Deeply sampled blood TCRbeta repertoires from subjects exposed to, actively infected with, or recovered from COVID-19 were included in the dataset. The repertoires were made available in a free public database intended to serve as a resource for research on the immune response to SARS-CoV-2. The samples were drawn from two sources: the first 160 participants of the ongoing ImmuneRACE study, and 1,254 subjects contributed by 6 global collaborators. The sample metadata nearly always contained a de-identified subject ID, COVID-19 status, age in years and sex. Where available, HLA class I and class II types were taken from metadata supplied by the sample provider and were not determined by assay-based typing.

CDR1 is given as SGHRS and CDR2 as YFSETQ, both from the germline V gene. The CDR3 has 14 amino acids, counting the end cysteine and phenylalanine. Only the CDR3 DNA is retained, 42 bases long and in frame from the first base. V is clipped by 2 bases and J by 4 bases, and the sequence between their germline boundaries is 12 bases long. TCRbeta CDR3 regions were amplified from genomic DNA using the immunoSEQ Assay, a bias-controlled multiplex PCR. The authors' pipeline ran thus. The number of nucleated cells in each sample was estimated by amplification of reference gene primers within the assay. To quantify the absolute abundance of each unique TCRbeta CDR3 rearrangement, sequence reads were collapsed and filtered. For each sample, productive Simpson clonality was calculated by taking the square root of Simpson's diversity index across productive rearrangements. TCRdb mirrors the immuneACCESS table, restricted to in-frame sequences. Some clones are absent from its copies; in checked studies, under half trace to an unresolved V gene, and the reason for the others is unknown. V and J calls and clone size are given by that table; D and trimming were obtained from the DNA. The sample has 110,000 or so clones on record, approximately 85% of them singletons. Together, the top ten hold approximately 5.1% of the sample.

Study-level results and caveats: The quantity of clinical and demographic metadata differed by source and by participant and was supplied without curation.

A remark on this clone: It has no known antigen specificity. The sample holds no much larger clone one base away, and base qualities are not on file.

One collaborating source in Seattle enrolled patients during active infection and followed them longitudinally through the course of disease. Whole blood was collected in K2EDTA tubes by collaborating institutions according to the institutions' own protocols. Collaborator samples were shipped for TCRbeta analysis as frozen whole blood, isolated PBMCs, or DNA extracted from either sample type. The sequenced sample was peripheral blood. The V gene is TRBV5-1 and the J gene is TRBJ1-1; a confident D gene designation cannot be given. This TCR was recovered from a woman in her sixties or seventies with COVID-19, enrolled during active disease. The encoded CDR3 is CASSFAVEGTEAFF. The nucleotide sequence reads as follows: TGCGCCAGCAGCTTCGCGGTCGAGGGCACTGAAGCTTTCTTT.